This TCR beta chain emerged from a study of resident and recirculating memory T cells in vitiligo. Sequenced by immunoSEQ multiplex PCR; TCRdb stores in-frame clones only, minus some. The table records more than 70,000 clones, 92% of them present only once. Trimming took 0 bases from V and 4 from J; bases not matched to a gene: 5. Germline-derived CDR1 and CDR2 are MNHEY and SMNVEV (reference sequence). The CDR3 loop spans 16 amino acids. This clonotype originated in a male donor with vitiligo. V and J are TRBV27 and TRBJ2-7, with TRBD1 matching 11 bases. Sequencing input: blood. The CDR3 region is CASSLSSGTGGYEQYF. CDR3 nucleotides: TGTGCCAGCAGTTTATCCAGCGGGACAGGGGGATACGAGCAGTACTTC.